This record covers a single T cell receptor beta chain. This sample is drawn from a study of T cell changes during pregnancy in multiple sclerosis. Per germline, CDR1 SGHDT and CDR2 YYEEEE. V lost 4 bases, J lost 5 bases, and 3 bases stayed unmatched. This CDR3 has 13 amino acids. Using immunoSEQ multiplex PCR, the repertoire was profiled, and TCRdb retains in-frame clones only, with some absent. The table shows about 110,000 clones, with 92% occurring only once. Sequences were derived from peripheral blood, sampled in the third trimester of pregnancy. The TCR was taken from a female donor in good health, enrolled as a control in a pregnancy study. V and J are TRBV5-6 and TRBJ2-7; 10 positions match TRBD1. This CDR3 is CASSDGTGDEQYF. CDR3 in DNA: TGTGCCAGCAGCGATGGGACAGGGGACGAGCAGTACTTC.